The clone carrying this T cell receptor beta chain was picked up a small number of times. Its specificity is not known. The record originates from a study of blood T cells in healthy people across ages. Study-level findings and limits: Higher diversity and more naive CD4+ cells were features of long-lived donors, compared to aged donors. Estimates of total diversity, which came from one million sequenced T cells, were considered to be underestimates.

Through a sample-barcoded 5' primer and a J-beta primer mix, a second PCR was run for roughly 7 to 12 cycles. Every cDNA molecule carried a tag from a template-switch adaptor bearing 12 random nucleotides. Via MiXCR, TCRdb re-called the 5' RACE reads, giving one row per CDR3 protein. The sample carries about 640,000 distinct CDR3 sequences, 25% to 35% recorded once. Per the germline V gene, CDR1 is SEHNR and CDR2 is FQNEAQ (reference sequence). J lost 6 bases, V lost 2 bases, and 6 bases had no gene match. CDR3 length: 15 amino acids. Around 9.5 milliliters of peripheral blood were drawn from each donor.

This chain connects TRBV7-9 to TRBJ1-5; 8 bases match TRBD1. This receptor was identified in an elderly woman in good health. Sequenced input: blood. The CDR3 loop reads CASSLIGQGAQPQHF. In nucleotides, the CDR3 is TGTGCCAGCAGCTTAATTGGACAGGGCGCTCAGCCCCAGCATTTT. Based on the CDR3 plus reference TRBV7-9 and TRBJ1-5, the full variable domain is DTGVSQNPRHKITKRGQNVTFRCDPISEHNRLYWYRQTLGQGPEFLTYFQNEAQLEKSRLLSDRFSAERPKGSFSTLEIQRTEQGDSAMYLCASSLIGQGAQPQHFGDGTRLSIL.